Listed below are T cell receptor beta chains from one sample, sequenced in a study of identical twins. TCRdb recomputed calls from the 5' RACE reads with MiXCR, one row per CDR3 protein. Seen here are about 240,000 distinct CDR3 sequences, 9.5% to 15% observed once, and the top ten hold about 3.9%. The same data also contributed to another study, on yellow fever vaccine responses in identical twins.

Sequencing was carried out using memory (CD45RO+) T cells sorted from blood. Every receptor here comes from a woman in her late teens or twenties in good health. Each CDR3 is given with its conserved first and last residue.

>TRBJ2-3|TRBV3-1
CASSRTGQGQTDTQYF
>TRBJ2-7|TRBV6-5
CASSSHSATLPYEQYF
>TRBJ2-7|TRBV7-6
CASSRTSGSPYEQYF
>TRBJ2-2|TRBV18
CASSPVYQTGELFF
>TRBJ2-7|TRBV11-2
CASSFGQGAKQFPYEQYF
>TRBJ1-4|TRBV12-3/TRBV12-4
CASRAGEGLANEKLFF
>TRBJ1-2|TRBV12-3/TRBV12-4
CASSLEPTGGAYGYTF
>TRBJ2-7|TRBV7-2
CASSLVGQDYEQYF
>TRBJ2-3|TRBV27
CASSLSLKGGTDTQYF
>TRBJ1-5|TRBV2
CASRTGLSNQPQHF
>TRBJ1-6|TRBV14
CASSQVRQGGSPLHF
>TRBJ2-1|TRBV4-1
CASSQDGESGTIFNEQFF
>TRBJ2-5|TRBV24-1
CATSDPLTGEETQYF
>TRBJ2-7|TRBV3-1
CASSQGQGGEQYF
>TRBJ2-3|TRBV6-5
CASSYSGPGTGHSTDTQYF
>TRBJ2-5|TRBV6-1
CASTRTSGWETQYF
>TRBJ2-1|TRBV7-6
CASSPQTSGGGRSVEQFF
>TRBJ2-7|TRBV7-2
CASSLGMSLGEQYF
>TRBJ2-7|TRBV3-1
CASSHGNRNYEQYF
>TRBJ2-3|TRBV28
CASSSNGLATDTQYF
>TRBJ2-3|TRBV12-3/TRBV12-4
CASSLSRWTDTQYF
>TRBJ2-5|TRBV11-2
CASSLDSSGGVKQETQYF
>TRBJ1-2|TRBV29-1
CSARGREAGYTF
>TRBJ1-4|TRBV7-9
CASSRTGENEKLFF
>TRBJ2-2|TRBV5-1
CASSPVAANTGELFF
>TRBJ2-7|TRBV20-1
CSARDKSYEQYF
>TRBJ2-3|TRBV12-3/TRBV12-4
CASGRSTSGRYTQYF
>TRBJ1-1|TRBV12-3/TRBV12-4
CASSLWADMNTEAFF
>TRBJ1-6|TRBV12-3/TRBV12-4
CASSFGTGDSPLHF
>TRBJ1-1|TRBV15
CATGKGGNREAFF
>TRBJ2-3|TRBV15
CATSRGTSGAADTQYF
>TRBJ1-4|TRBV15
CATSRPTLTEKLFF
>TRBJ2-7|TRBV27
CASSPLSGRGAYEQYF
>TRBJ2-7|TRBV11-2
CASSHPGRFYEQYF
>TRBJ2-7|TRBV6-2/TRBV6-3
CASSLDTYEQYF
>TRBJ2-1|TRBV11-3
CASSPGESNEQFF